What follows are 6 T cell receptor beta chains derived from one specimen sequenced in a study of blood T cell repertoires in COVID-19. Only in-frame clones appear in the TCRdb table, and some are missing; sequencing was by immunoSEQ multiplex PCR. This table holds about 220,000 clones, approximately 82% found once. Source material: peripheral blood. These receptors all stem from a middle-aged man who had recovered from COVID-19.

This clone was detected a few times. J is TRBJ2-1 and V is TRBV19; a weak D match, TRBD2 (6 bases). From germline, CDR1 is LNHDA and CDR2 SQIVND (reference sequence). V was pared by 11 bases and J by 0 bases, with 23 bases between. This CDR3 contains 17 residues. CDR3 sequence reads: CASKNPGTPSSYNEQFF. The CDR3, as DNA: TGTGCCTCCAAAAACCCCGGGACTCCAAGCTCCTACAATGAGCAGTTCTTC.

CDR3 nucleotide sequence: TGTGCCAGCTCACCACTTACTAGCGGGAGTCAGTACAATGAGCAGTTCTTC. It encodes CASSPLTSGSQYNEQFF. The genes are TRBV18 and TRBJ2-1; TRBD2 aligns across 11 bases. After removal of 1 base from V and 4 bases from J, the junction contained 6 bases not matched to a gene. The CDR3 is made up of 17 amino acids. Germline CDR1 reads KGHSH; CDR2 reads LQKENI.

J is TRBJ2-1 and V is TRBV6-5; possible D gene TRBD2, 6 bases. Deletions cut 8 bases from V and 8 bases from J, with 19 bases between. Germline CDR1 MNHEY, CDR2 SVGAGI. The CDR3 extends over 14 amino acids. Here the CDR3 reads CASGLRRGRDEQFF. CDR3 DNA: TGTGCCAGCGGCCTCCGGCGGGGCCGGGATGAGCAGTTCTTC.

The chain combines TRBV29-1 with TRBJ2-7; 9 nucleotides agree with TRBD1. The J segment lost 1 base and the V segment lost 6 bases, leaving 7 bases of the junction unmatched. Germline assignment: CDR1 SQVTM and CDR2 ANQGSEA. CDR3 size: 14 residues. The CDR3 spells CSVRTGTGSYEQYF. In DNA, the CDR3 is TGCAGCGTAAGGACCGGGACAGGGTCCTACGAGCAGTACTTC.

The rearrangement joins TRBV7-9 to TRBJ2-4, with 8 bases lining up with TRBD1. Trimming at V came to 1 base and at J to 0 bases, leaving 5 bases not matched to a gene. CDR1 and CDR2 (germline): SEHNR, FQNEAQ (reference sequence). The CDR3 covers 17 residues. CDR3 region: CASSLGQGTLAKNIQYF. CDR3 sequence (DNA): TGTGCCAGCAGCTTAGGACAGGGGACGTTAGCCAAAAACATTCAGTACTTC.

The chain combines TRBV11-3 with TRBJ2-2; 10 positions agree with TRBD1. The CDR3 covers 15 residues. From germline, CDR1 is SGHNT and CDR2 YENEEA. Trimming cost V 5 bases and J 7 bases; bases outside gene matches: 7. The CDR3 loop reads CASSRRQGAFGELFF. The CDR3 coding sequence is TGTGCCAGCAGCCGAAGACAGGGGGCTTTCGGGGAGCTGTTTTTT.